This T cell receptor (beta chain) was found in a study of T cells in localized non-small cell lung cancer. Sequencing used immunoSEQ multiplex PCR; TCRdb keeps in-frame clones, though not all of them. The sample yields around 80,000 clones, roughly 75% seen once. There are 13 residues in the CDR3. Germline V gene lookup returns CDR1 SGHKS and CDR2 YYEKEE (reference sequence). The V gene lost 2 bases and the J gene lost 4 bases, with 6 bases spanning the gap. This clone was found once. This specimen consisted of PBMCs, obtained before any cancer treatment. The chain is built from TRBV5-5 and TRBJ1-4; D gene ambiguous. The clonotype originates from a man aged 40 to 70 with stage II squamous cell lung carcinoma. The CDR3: CASSFGLNEKLFF. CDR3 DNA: TGTGCCAGCAGCTTTGGACTTAATGAAAAACTGTTTTTT.